This TCR beta chain was sequenced during a study of patients with pleural tuberculosis. Germline V gene data show CDR1 as MDHEN and CDR2 as SYDVKM. This CDR3 comprises 14 residues. Trimming stripped 4 bases from V and 0 bases from J, with 9 bases between. TCRdb reprocessed the reads with MiXCR, giving one entry per CDR3 protein. The sample lists around 50,000 distinct CDR3 sequences, about 7.3% occurring once. The sample holds many counts of this clonotype. The rearrangement uses TRBV28 and TRBJ1-1, with D unresolved. The TCR sequence derives from a human donor with pleural tuberculosis. CDR3: CASSYRRLNTEAFF. The CDR3, as DNA: TGTGCCAGCAGTTATAGGAGATTGAACACTGAAGCTTTCTTT.